This T cell receptor beta chain is drawn from a study of OX40 agonist ivuxolimab in advanced cancers. Trimming cost V 7 bases and J 5 bases, with 17 bases left between them. There are 14 residues in the CDR3. The V gene's germline CDR1 is LNHNV and CDR2 YYDKDF (reference sequence). TCRdb keeps only in-frame clones here, not all; method: immunoSEQ multiplex PCR. The sample holds about 24,000 clones, 77% seen once. The chain combines TRBV15 with TRBJ2-5; possible D gene TRBD2, 6 bases. This specimen was CD4+ or CD8+ T cells sorted from blood, taken in a trial of the OX40 agonist ivuxolimab. The origin of this receptor is an adult with an advanced solid tumor such as melanoma, head and neck, liver or kidney cancer. CDR3 sequence reads: CATTPRDPGETQYF. As DNA, the CDR3 is TGTGCCACCACTCCGCGGGACCCAGGGGAGACCCAGTACTTC.